In this sample, the clone carrying this T cell receptor (beta chain) turned up many times. Its target is unknown. These data are taken from a study of molecular identifiers for immune sequencing clone quantification. Whole-study results and caveats: Highly expanded clone sizes could end up underestimated if a barcode were shared by identical TCR molecules.

Trimming took 9 bases from V and 3 from J, leaving 15 bases between them. From germline, CDR1 is MNHEY and CDR2 SMNVEV (reference sequence). The CDR3 extends over 13 amino acids. TCRdb reprocessed the PCR reads via MiXCR and lists one record per CDR3 protein. The sample yields about 640,000 distinct CDR3 sequences, less than 20% seen once. This receptor was identified in a human donor in good health. Some libraries in this study had Jurkat cell RNA spiked in. V and J are TRBV27 and TRBJ2-7; no firm D call. Input material: naive CD8+ T cells from blood, with Jurkat cell RNA spiked in. Subset: FACS-sorted CD8+CD4-CCR7+CD45RA+ naive T cells. CDR3 DNA sequence: TGTGCCAGTTCATGGTCAGCAAGCTACGAGCAGTACTTC. It translates to CASSWSASYEQYF.